These T cell receptor beta chains were read from a single sample in a study of T cells in Graves' hyperthyroidism and ophthalmopathy. TCRdb passed the multiplex PCR reads through MiXCR, listing each CDR3 protein once. The sample contains 400,000 to 600,000 distinct CDR3 sequences, less than 25% of which appear only once. Material for sequencing was blood. These TCRs come from a man younger than 35 with Graves' hyperthyroidism. CDR3s include the opening cysteine and the closing phenylalanine or tryptophan. D genes are given only for firm matches. Clone size is shown for a subset of rows, as once, few, many or a class of expanded clone.

j_gene: TRBJ2-7
abundance: many
d_gene: .
v_gene: TRBV2
CDR3aa: CASSDTVGITYEQYF
CDR3nt: TGTGCCAGCAGTGACACCGTCGGCATTACCTACGAGCAGTACTTC

j_gene: TRBJ1-1
abundance: many
d_gene: .
v_gene: TRBV13
CDR3aa: CASSLVVLASTTEAFF
CDR3nt: TGTGCCAGCAGCTTAGTAGTTCTGGCTTCGACCACTGAAGCTTTCTTT

j_gene: TRBJ2-5
abundance: many
d_gene: .
v_gene: TRBV5-5
CDR3aa: CASSLATGEETQYF
CDR3nt: TGTGCCAGCAGCTTGGCAACGGGGGAAGAGACCCAGTACTTC

j_gene: TRBJ1-2
abundance: .
d_gene: .
v_gene: TRBV30
CDR3aa: CAWRLNRESYTF
CDR3nt: TGTGCCTGGAGACTAAACAGGGAAAGCTACACCTTC

j_gene: TRBJ1-2
abundance: .
d_gene: .
v_gene: TRBV6-5
CDR3aa: CASSYVPTGLDYGYTF
CDR3nt: TGTGCCAGCAGTTACGTCCCTACAGGGCTTGACTATGGCTACACCTTC

j_gene: TRBJ1-1
abundance: .
d_gene: .
v_gene: TRBV18
CDR3aa: CASSPSGLENTEAFF
CDR3nt: TGTGCCAGCTCACCGTCAGGGTTGGAAAACACTGAAGCTTTCTTT

j_gene: TRBJ1-1
abundance: few
d_gene: .
v_gene: TRBV3-1
CDR3aa: CASSQEYWGSGASGTEAFF
CDR3nt: TGTGCCAGCAGCCAAGAGTATTGGGGGTCAGGGGCTAGTGGCACTGAAGCTTTCTTT

j_gene: TRBJ1-2
abundance: .
d_gene: TRBD1
v_gene: TRBV20-1
CDR3aa: CSARGDSDYGYTF
CDR3nt: TGCAGTGCTAGGGGGGACAGCGACTATGGCTACACCTTC

j_gene: TRBJ1-5
abundance: many
d_gene: .
v_gene: TRBV7-8
CDR3aa: CASSFLAQGSELAQHF
CDR3nt: TGTGCCAGCAGCTTCCTAGCTCAGGGGAGCGAACTGGCCCAGCATTTT

j_gene: TRBJ1-1
abundance: few
d_gene: .
v_gene: TRBV9
CDR3aa: CASSVGVGYTEAFF
CDR3nt: TGTGCCAGCAGCGTAGGGGTGGGGTACACTGAAGCTTTCTTT

j_gene: TRBJ2-7
abundance: .
d_gene: .
v_gene: TRBV15
CDR3aa: CATSRDLASYEQYF
CDR3nt: TGTGCCACCAGCAGAGATCTGGCCTCCTACGAGCAGTACTTC

j_gene: TRBJ1-5
abundance: many
d_gene: TRBD1
v_gene: TRBV28
CDR3aa: CASSYTGVDQPQHF
CDR3nt: TGTGCCAGCAGTTATACAGGGGTGGATCAGCCCCAGCATTTT

j_gene: TRBJ1-5
abundance: many
d_gene: .
v_gene: TRBV6-1
CDR3aa: CASSEEGEVQPQHF
CDR3nt: TGTGCCAGCAGTGAAGAGGGGGAGGTTCAGCCCCAGCATTTT

j_gene: TRBJ1-2
abundance: many
d_gene: .
v_gene: TRBV2
CDR3aa: CASRTQGGSYTF
CDR3nt: TGTGCCAGCAGGACACAGGGAGGTAGCTACACCTTC

j_gene: TRBJ2-7
abundance: many
d_gene: .
v_gene: TRBV7-2
CDR3aa: CASSLAGTWGYEQYF
CDR3nt: TGTGCCAGCAGCTTAGCCGGGACGTGGGGCTACGAGCAGTACTTC

j_gene: TRBJ2-7
abundance: few
d_gene: TRBD1
v_gene: TRBV4-1
CDR3aa: CASSHTPGQGFYEQYF
CDR3nt: TGCGCCAGCAGCCACACACCGGGACAGGGGTTCTACGAGCAGTACTTC

j_gene: TRBJ2-7
abundance: .
d_gene: TRBD1
v_gene: TRBV6-1
CDR3aa: CASSLPRAGTGGNEQYF
CDR3nt: TGTGCCAGCAGTCTTCCGAGGGCCGGGACAGGGGGCAACGAGCAGTACTTC

j_gene: TRBJ2-7
abundance: .
d_gene: TRBD2
v_gene: TRBV7-9
CDR3aa: CASSADVLAGGHPYEQYF
CDR3nt: TGTGCCAGCAGCGCAGACGTCCTAGCGGGGGGGCACCCCTACGAGCAGTACTTC

j_gene: TRBJ1-5
abundance: .
d_gene: .
v_gene: TRBV28
CDR3aa: CASSRGGGERQPQHF
CDR3nt: TGTGCCAGCAGCCGGGGGGGAGGGGAGCGGCAGCCCCAGCATTTT

j_gene: TRBJ2-7
abundance: many
d_gene: TRBD1
v_gene: TRBV20-1
CDR3aa: CSASVGQLYEQYF
CDR3nt: TGCAGTGCTAGTGTGGGACAGCTCTACGAGCAGTACTTC

j_gene: TRBJ1-2
abundance: few
d_gene: .
v_gene: TRBV2
CDR3aa: CASSEHPTNYGYTF
CDR3nt: TGTGCCAGCAGTGAACATCCAACTAACTATGGCTACACCTTC

j_gene: TRBJ1-2
abundance: many
d_gene: .
v_gene: TRBV12-3/TRBV12-4
CDR3aa: CASSARNYGYTF
CDR3nt: TGTGCCAGCAGCGCACGGAACTATGGCTACACCTTC

j_gene: TRBJ2-4
abundance: few
d_gene: .
v_gene: TRBV25-1
CDR3aa: CASSGRTTGESTGGAKNIKYF
CDR3nt: TGTGCCAGCAGTGGCCGTACGACGGGGGAAAGTACAGGTGGGGCCAAAAACATTAAGTACTTC

j_gene: TRBJ2-7
abundance: .
d_gene: .
v_gene: TRBV5-1
CDR3aa: CASSKFREIDEQYF
CDR3nt: TGCGCCAGCAGCAAATTTAGGGAGATCGACGAGCAGTACTTC

j_gene: TRBJ2-2
abundance: many
d_gene: TRBD1
v_gene: TRBV28
CDR3aa: CASRRTGGHGELFF
CDR3nt: TGTGCCAGCAGAAGGACAGGGGGACACGGGGAGCTGTTTTTT

j_gene: TRBJ1-1
abundance: many
d_gene: .
v_gene: TRBV6-1
CDR3aa: CASTIQGVLNTEAFF
CDR3nt: TGTGCCAGCACCATCCAAGGGGTATTGAACACTGAAGCTTTCTTT

j_gene: TRBJ2-6
abundance: many
d_gene: .
v_gene: TRBV4-1
CDR3aa: CASSQVLREQHLGANVLTF
CDR3nt: TGCGCCAGCAGCCAAGTCTTGAGGGAACAACATCTGGGGGCCAACGTCCTGACTTTC

j_gene: TRBJ2-5
abundance: .
d_gene: .
v_gene: TRBV29-1
CDR3aa: CSVAGTPVETQYF
CDR3nt: TGCAGCGTGGCCGGGACTCCTGTGGAGACCCAGTACTTC

j_gene: TRBJ1-2
abundance: many
d_gene: .
v_gene: TRBV6-1
CDR3aa: CASSEAGGARGYTF
CDR3nt: TGTGCCAGCAGTGAAGCGGGAGGGGCACGTGGCTACACCTTC

j_gene: TRBJ1-5
abundance: many
d_gene: .
v_gene: TRBV27
CDR3aa: CASSLQGPGNQPQHF
CDR3nt: TGTGCCAGCAGTTTACAGGGTCCAGGCAATCAGCCCCAGCATTTT

j_gene: TRBJ2-7
abundance: many
d_gene: TRBD2
v_gene: TRBV28
CDR3aa: CASSFRAGDSYEQYF
CDR3nt: TGTGCCAGCAGTTTTCGGGCGGGGGACTCCTACGAGCAGTACTTC

j_gene: TRBJ1-3
abundance: .
d_gene: .
v_gene: TRBV11-2
CDR3aa: CASSLGPPSSGNTIYF
CDR3nt: TGTGCCAGCAGCTTAGGACCTCCAAGCTCTGGAAACACCATATATTTT

j_gene: TRBJ2-7
abundance: .
d_gene: TRBD1
v_gene: TRBV19
CDR3aa: CASGQANTYEQYF
CDR3nt: TGTGCCAGTGGACAGGCTAATACCTACGAGCAGTACTTC

j_gene: TRBJ2-7
abundance: .
d_gene: TRBD1
v_gene: TRBV6-2/TRBV6-3
CDR3aa: CASSSRTGGRYEQYF
CDR3nt: TGTGCCAGCAGCTCTAGGACAGGGGGCCGCTACGAGCAGTACTTC

j_gene: TRBJ2-7
abundance: .
d_gene: .
v_gene: TRBV30
CDR3aa: CACTLFYEQYF
CDR3nt: TGTGCCTGTACCCTTTTCTACGAGCAGTACTTC

j_gene: TRBJ1-1
abundance: many
d_gene: .
v_gene: TRBV12-3/TRBV12-4
CDR3aa: CASSGGPGGTEAFF
CDR3nt: TGTGCCAGCTCGGGGGGCCCCGGGGGCACTGAAGCTTTCTTT

j_gene: TRBJ1-1
abundance: .
d_gene: .
v_gene: TRBV19
CDR3aa: CASSTETPNTEAFF
CDR3nt: TGTGCCAGTAGTACCGAGACACCGAACACTGAAGCTTTCTTT

j_gene: TRBJ2-2
abundance: many
d_gene: .
v_gene: TRBV12-3/TRBV12-4
CDR3aa: CASAKGLTNTGELFF
CDR3nt: TGTGCCAGCGCGAAGGGATTAACGAACACCGGGGAGCTGTTTTTT

j_gene: TRBJ2-7
abundance: many
d_gene: TRBD1
v_gene: TRBV6-1
CDR3aa: CASSEAGQGDEQYF
CDR3nt: TGTGCCAGCAGTGAAGCGGGACAGGGCGACGAGCAGTACTTC

j_gene: TRBJ1-1
abundance: many
d_gene: .
v_gene: TRBV6-1
CDR3aa: CASLGYSEAFF
CDR3nt: TGTGCCAGCCTGGGCTATTCGGAAGCTTTCTTT

j_gene: TRBJ2-7
abundance: few
d_gene: TRBD2
v_gene: TRBV9
CDR3aa: CASSGGRGLAAEQYF
CDR3nt: TGTGCCAGCAGCGGCGGCAGGGGACTAGCAGCCGAGCAGTACTTC

j_gene: TRBJ1-1
abundance: .
d_gene: .
v_gene: TRBV28
CDR3aa: CASSFSRGDTEAFF
CDR3nt: TGTGCCAGCAGTTTTTCCCGAGGGGACACTGAAGCTTTCTTT

j_gene: TRBJ1-5
abundance: many
d_gene: .
v_gene: TRBV20-1
CDR3aa: CSARDPGSNQPQHF
CDR3nt: TGCAGTGCTAGAGATCCAGGGAGCAATCAGCCCCAGCATTTT

j_gene: TRBJ2-7
abundance: many
d_gene: .
v_gene: TRBV2
CDR3aa: CASSEGGTFYEQYF
CDR3nt: TGTGCCAGCAGTGAAGGTGGGACATTCTACGAGCAGTACTTC

j_gene: TRBJ1-1
abundance: many
d_gene: .
v_gene: TRBV7-2
CDR3aa: CASSPWGRQNTEAFF
CDR3nt: TGTGCCAGCAGCCCCTGGGGCAGGCAGAACACTGAAGCTTTCTTT

j_gene: TRBJ2-2
abundance: few
d_gene: TRBD2
v_gene: TRBV7-9
CDR3aa: CASSPRLAGTGELFF
CDR3nt: TGTGCCAGCAGCCCCCGACTAGCCGGCACCGGGGAGCTGTTTTTT

j_gene: TRBJ2-7
abundance: many
d_gene: .
v_gene: TRBV6-1
CDR3aa: CASSAAQRYEQYF
CDR3nt: TGTGCCAGCAGCGCAGCACAACGCTACGAGCAGTACTTC

j_gene: TRBJ2-7
abundance: many
d_gene: TRBD2
v_gene: TRBV7-2
CDR3aa: CASSLAGELGEQYF
CDR3nt: TGTGCCAGCAGCTTGGCGGGGGAACTGGGAGAGCAGTACTTC

j_gene: TRBJ2-5
abundance: few
d_gene: .
v_gene: TRBV4-2
CDR3aa: CASSQDTAGGMKTQYF
CDR3nt: TGTGCCAGCAGCCAAGATACGGCAGGAGGCATGAAGACCCAGTACTTC